These 7 T cell receptor beta chains originate from one sample sequenced in a study of post-analysis software for immune sequencing data. Incorporated into the TCR beta cDNA libraries were unique molecular identifiers, which served to reduce PCR and sequencing biases. TCRdb re-derived calls from the PCR reads in MiXCR, one entry per CDR3 protein. The sample contains 740,000 or so distinct CDR3 sequences, roughly 50% of which appear only once. Their antigens remain unidentified. Study conclusions and caveats: The study found TRBV5-6, TRBV5-1 and TRBV20-1 among 5 or 6 TRBV segments more frequent in patients than controls.

Sequencing used blood. These receptors were obtained from a girl aged 10 to 17 with multiple sclerosis.

This chain links TRBV3-1 with TRBJ2-1; TRBD2 matches at 8 bases. CDR1 is LGHDT and CDR2 is YNNKEL in the germline V gene (reference sequence). Trimming removed 0 bases from V and 8 bases from J; junction bases left unmatched: 15. The CDR3 covers 18 residues. CDR3 in amino acids: CASSQEQAQRENWDEQFF. The CDR3 nucleotides read TGTGCCAGCAGCCAAGAACAGGCCCAGCGGGAGAATTGGGATGAGCAGTTCTTC.

The chain is built from TRBV9 and TRBJ1-2, with 9 bases fitting TRBD1. From germline, CDR1 is SGDLS and CDR2 YYNGEE. The CDR3 has 15 amino acids. V lost 2 bases and J lost 2; bases outside the gene matches: 4. As DNA, the CDR3 is TGTGCCAGCAGCGTCGCCGGGACAGGGAACTATGGCTACACCTTC. Its protein is CASSVAGTGNYGYTF.

The chain employs TRBV12-3 or TRBV12-4 and TRBJ2-7, with D possibly matching TRBD1 (6 bases). V lost 4 bases and J 2 bases, leaving 12 bases between the germline ends. The CDR3 sequence is 14 residues long. The CDR3 nucleotides are TGTGCCAGCAGTTACGGGACAACTACCTACGAGCAGTACTTC. It translates to CASSYGTTTYEQYF.

This clonotype was seen at least ten times. The V gene is TRBV29-1, the J gene TRBJ2-7; the D is unclear. The V gene's germline CDR1 is SQVTM and CDR2 ANQGSEA. V was cut by 3 bases and J by 2 bases, with 11 bases left in between. There are 13 residues in the CDR3. CDR3 in amino acids: CSVDGLGPYEQYF. The CDR3, as DNA: TGCAGCGTTGACGGTTTGGGTCCCTACGAGCAGTACTTC.

The gene calls are TRBV27 and TRBJ2-4, with D perhaps matching TRBD2 (6 bases). The J call may not be correct, given that the DNA end is closer to TRBJ2-7. The CDR3 contains 13 residues. Looked up from germline, CDR1 is MNHEY and CDR2 is SMNVEV (reference sequence). Written as DNA, the CDR3 is TGTGCCACCGGAGGGCCAGTTCCTTACGAGCAGTACTTC. Amino acid sequence: CATGGPVPYEQYF.

This sequence joins TRBV7-9 and TRBJ1-4; D is possibly TRBD1 (5 bases). Trimming shortened V by 7 bases and J by 4 bases, and 16 bases separated the two germline ends. The CDR3 covers 15 residues. CDR1 is SEHNR and CDR2 is FQNEAQ in the germline V gene (reference sequence). The CDR3 protein is CASNLIGGFNEKLFF. The CDR3 nucleotides read TGTGCCAGCAACCTTATTGGGGGTTTTAATGAAAAACTGTTTTTT.

This clonotype was observed a handful of times. The chain couples TRBV20-1 to TRBJ2-1, with D possibly called TRBD1 or TRBD2 (6 bases each). The CDR3 has 16 residues. Germline CDR1 DFQATT, CDR2 SNEGSKA (reference sequence). V was pared by 3 bases and J by 4 bases, with 19 bases between. The CDR3: CSARILEGGSYNEQFF. Written as DNA, the CDR3 is TGCAGTGCTAGGATTCTCGAGGGGGGCTCTTACAATGAGCAGTTCTTC.